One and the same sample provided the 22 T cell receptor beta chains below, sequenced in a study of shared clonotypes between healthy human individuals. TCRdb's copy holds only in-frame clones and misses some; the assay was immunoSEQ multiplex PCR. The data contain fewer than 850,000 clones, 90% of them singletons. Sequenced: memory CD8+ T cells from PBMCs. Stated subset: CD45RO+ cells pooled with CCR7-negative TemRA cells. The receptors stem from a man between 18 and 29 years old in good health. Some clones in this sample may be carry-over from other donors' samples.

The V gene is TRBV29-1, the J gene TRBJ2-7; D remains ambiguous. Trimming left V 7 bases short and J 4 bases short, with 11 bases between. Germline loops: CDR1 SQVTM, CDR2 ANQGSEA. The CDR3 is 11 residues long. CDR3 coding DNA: TGCAGCGCCAGAAGTGAGTACGAGCAGTACTTC. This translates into CSARSEYEQYF.

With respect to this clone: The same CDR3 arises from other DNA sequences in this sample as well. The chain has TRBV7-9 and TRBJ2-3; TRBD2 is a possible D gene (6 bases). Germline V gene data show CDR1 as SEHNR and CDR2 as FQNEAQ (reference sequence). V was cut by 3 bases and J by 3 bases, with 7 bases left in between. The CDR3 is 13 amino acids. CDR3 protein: CASSFGGTDTQYF. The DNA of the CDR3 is TGTGCCAGCAGCTTTGGGGGGACAGATACGCAGTATTTT.

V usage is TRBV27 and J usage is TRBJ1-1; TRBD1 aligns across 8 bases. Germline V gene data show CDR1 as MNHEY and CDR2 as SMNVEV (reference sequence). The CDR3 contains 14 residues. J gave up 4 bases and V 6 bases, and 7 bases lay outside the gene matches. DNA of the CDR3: TGTGCCAGCAGGAAGACAGGGGTTGCCACTGAAGCTTTCTTT. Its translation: CASRKTGVATEAFF.

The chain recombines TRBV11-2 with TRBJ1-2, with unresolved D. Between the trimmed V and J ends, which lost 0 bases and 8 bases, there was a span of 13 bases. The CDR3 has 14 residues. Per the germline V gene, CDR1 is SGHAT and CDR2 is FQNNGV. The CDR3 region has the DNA TGTGCCAGCAGCTTAGATTTAACCACGGAGGGCTACACCTTC. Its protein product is CASSLDLTTEGYTF. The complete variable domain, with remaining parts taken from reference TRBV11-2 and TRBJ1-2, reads EAGVAQSPRYKIIEKRQSVAFWCNPISGHATLYWYQQILGQGPKLLIQFQNNGVVDDSQLPKDRFSAERLKGVDSTLKIQPAKLEDSAVYLCASSLDLTTEGYTFGSGTRLTVV.

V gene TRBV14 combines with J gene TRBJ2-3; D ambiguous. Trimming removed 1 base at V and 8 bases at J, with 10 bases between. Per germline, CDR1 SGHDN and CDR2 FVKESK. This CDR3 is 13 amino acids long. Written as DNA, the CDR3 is TGTGCCAGCAGCCAAGTTTTAAGGCGTACGCAGTATTTT. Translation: CASSQVLRRTQYF.

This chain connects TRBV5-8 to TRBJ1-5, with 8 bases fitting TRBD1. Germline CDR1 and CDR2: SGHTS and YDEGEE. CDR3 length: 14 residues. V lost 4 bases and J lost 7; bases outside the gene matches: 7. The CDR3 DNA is TGTGCCAGCAGCACTACAGGGGGTGCGCAGCCCCAGCATTTT. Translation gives CASSTTGGAQPQHF. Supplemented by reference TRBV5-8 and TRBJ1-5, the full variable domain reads EAGVTQSPTHLIKTRGQQATLRCSPISGHTSVYWYQQALGLGLQFLLWYDEGEERNRGNFPPRFSGRQFPNYSSELNVNALELEDSALYLCASSTTGGAQPQHFGDGTRLSIL.

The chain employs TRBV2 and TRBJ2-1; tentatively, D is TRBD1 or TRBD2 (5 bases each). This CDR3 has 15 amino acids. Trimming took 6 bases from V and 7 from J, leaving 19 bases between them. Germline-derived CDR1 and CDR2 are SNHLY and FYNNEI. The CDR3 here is CASRVGLAPSNEQFF. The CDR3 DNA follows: TGTGCCAGCAGGGTGGGGCTAGCCCCATCGAATGAGCAGTTCTTC.

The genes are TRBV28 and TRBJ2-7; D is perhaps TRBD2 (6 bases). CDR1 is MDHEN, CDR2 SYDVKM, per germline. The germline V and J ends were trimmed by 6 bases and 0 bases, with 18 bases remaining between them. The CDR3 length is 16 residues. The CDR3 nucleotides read TGTGCCAGCAGGAAGAGTACGGGGGTAGTCTCCTACGAGCAGTACTTC. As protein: CASRKSTGVVSYEQYF.

The CDR3 coding sequence is TGTGCCAGCACCAGGGTCAATCAGCCCCAGCATTTT. This translates into CASTRVNQPQHF. V and J are TRBV28 and TRBJ1-5; tentative D call: TRBD1 (5 bases). This CDR3 contains 12 residues. CDR1 and CDR2 from the germline V gene are MDHEN and SYDVKM. V was clipped by 7 bases and J by 3 bases, with 7 bases between them.

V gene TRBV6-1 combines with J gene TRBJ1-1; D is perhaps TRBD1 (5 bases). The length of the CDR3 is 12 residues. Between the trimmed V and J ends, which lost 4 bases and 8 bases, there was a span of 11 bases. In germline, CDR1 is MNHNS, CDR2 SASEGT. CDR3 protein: CASSVHQGEAFF. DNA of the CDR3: TGTGCCAGCAGTGTTCACCAGGGCGAAGCTTTCTTT.

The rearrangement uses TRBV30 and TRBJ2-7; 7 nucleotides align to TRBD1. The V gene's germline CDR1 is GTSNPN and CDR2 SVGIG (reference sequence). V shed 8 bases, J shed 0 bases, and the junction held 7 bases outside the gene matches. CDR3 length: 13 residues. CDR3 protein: CAGLTGISYEQYF. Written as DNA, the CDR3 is TGTGCCGGACTGACAGGGATCTCCTACGAGCAGTACTTC.

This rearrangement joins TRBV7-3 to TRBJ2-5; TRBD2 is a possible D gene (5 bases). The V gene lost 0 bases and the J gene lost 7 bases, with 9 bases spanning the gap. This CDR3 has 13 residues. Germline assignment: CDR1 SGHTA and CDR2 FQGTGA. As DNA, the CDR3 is TGTGCCAGCAGCTTAACTAGCGAGGGGACCCAGTACTTC. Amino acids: CASSLTSEGTQYF. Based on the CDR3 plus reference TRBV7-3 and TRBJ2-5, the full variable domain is GAGVSQTPSNKVTEKGKYVELRCDPISGHTALYWYRQSLGQGPEFLIYFQGTGAADDSGLPNDRFFAVRPEGSVSTLKIQRTERGDSAVYLCASSLTSEGTQYFGPGTRLLVL.

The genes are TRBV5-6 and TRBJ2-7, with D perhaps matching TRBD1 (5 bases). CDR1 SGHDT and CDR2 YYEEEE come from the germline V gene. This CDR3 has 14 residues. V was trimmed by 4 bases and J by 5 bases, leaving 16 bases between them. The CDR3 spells CASSPRTRTHEQYF. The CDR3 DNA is TGTGCCAGCAGCCCAAGGACACGTACTCACGAGCAGTACTTC.

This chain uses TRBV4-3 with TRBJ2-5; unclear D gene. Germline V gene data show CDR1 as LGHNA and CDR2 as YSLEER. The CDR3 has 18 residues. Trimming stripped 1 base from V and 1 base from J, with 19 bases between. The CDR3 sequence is CASSQVMGFALGQETQYF. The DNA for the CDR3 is TGCGCCAGCAGCCAAGTAATGGGGTTCGCTTTAGGCCAAGAGACCCAGTACTTC.

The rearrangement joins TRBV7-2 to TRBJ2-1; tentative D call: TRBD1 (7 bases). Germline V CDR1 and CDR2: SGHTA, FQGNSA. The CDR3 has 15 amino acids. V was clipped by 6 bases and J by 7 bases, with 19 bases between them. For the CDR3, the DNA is TGTGCCAGCAGTCCGACAGGGAGGAAGGAAAATGAGCAGTTCTTC. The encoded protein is CASSPTGRKENEQFF. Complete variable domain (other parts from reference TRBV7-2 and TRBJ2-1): GAGVSQSPSNKVTEKGKDVELRCDPISGHTALYWYRQSLGQGLEFLIYFQGNSAPDKSGLPSDRFSAERTGGSVSTLTIQRTQQEDSAVYLCASSPTGRKENEQFFGPGTRLTVL.

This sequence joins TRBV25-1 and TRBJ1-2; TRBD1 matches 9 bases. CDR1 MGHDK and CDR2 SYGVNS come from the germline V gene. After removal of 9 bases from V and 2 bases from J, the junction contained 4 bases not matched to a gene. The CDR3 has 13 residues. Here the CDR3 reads CASTGGSNYGYTF. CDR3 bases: TGTGCCAGTACAGGGGGCTCCAACTATGGCTACACCTTC.

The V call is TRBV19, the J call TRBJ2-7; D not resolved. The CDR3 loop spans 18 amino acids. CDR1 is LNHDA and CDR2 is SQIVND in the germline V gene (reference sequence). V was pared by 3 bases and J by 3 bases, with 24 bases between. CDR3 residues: CASSIGYGSNPELYEQYF. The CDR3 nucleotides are TGTGCCAGTAGTATTGGGTATGGGTCTAACCCCGAACTCTACGAGCAGTACTTC.

CDR3 bases: TGTGCCAGCAGTTGGGGAGCCGGGGAGCTGTTTTTT. As protein: CASSWGAGELFF. The chain combines TRBV6-1 with TRBJ2-2; possible D gene TRBD2, 5 bases. Germline V gives CDR1 MNHNS, CDR2 SASEGT. The CDR3 is made up of 12 amino acids. V dropped 5 bases and J dropped 6 bases, with 7 bases sitting between them.

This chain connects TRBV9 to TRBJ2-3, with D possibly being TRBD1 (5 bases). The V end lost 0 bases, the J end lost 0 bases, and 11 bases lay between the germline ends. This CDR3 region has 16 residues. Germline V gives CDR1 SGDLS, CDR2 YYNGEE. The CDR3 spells CASSVGRAGSTDTQYF. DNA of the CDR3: TGTGCCAGCAGCGTAGGCAGGGCAGGGAGCACAGATACGCAGTATTTT.

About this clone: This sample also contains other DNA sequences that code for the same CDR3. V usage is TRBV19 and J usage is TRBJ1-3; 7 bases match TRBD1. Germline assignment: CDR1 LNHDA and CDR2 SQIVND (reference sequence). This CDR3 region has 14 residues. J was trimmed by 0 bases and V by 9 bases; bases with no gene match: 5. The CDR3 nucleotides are TGTGCCAGCCAACAGGGGTTCTCTGGAAACACCATATATTTT. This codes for CASQQGFSGNTIYF.

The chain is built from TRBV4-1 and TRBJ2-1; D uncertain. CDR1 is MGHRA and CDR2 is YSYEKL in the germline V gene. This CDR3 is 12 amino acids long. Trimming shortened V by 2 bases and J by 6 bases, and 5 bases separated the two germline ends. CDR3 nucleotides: TGCGCCAGCAGCCAACAACTCAATGAGCAGTTCTTC. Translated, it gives CASSQQLNEQFF.

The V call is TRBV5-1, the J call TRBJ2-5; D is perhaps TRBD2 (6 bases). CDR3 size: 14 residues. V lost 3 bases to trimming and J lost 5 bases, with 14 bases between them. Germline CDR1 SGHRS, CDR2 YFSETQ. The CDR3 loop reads CASSSPGREETQYF. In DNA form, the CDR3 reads TGCGCCAGCAGCTCCCCGGGACGGGAGGAGACCCAGTACTTC.